Listed below are T cell receptor beta chains from one sample, sequenced in a study of blood T cell repertoires in COVID-19. Method: immunoSEQ multiplex PCR; TCRdb's copy keeps in-frame clones and lacks some. There are 150,000 to 200,000 clones in the sample; approximately 86% occur only once, and around 2.3% lies in the top ten. The sequenced sample was peripheral blood. The receptors derive from a man in his sixties or seventies with active or convalescent COVID-19. CDR3s include the opening cysteine and the closing phenylalanine or tryptophan. Size is stated for part of the rows, as once, few or many counts, or as a class when the clone is expanded.

>TRBJ1-4|TRBV30|once
CAWSVGQSVKNEKLFF
>TRBJ2-5|TRBV10-3|.
CAISEFSYDRDNQETQYF
>TRBJ2-1|TRBV6-5|.
CASSRFNEQFF
>TRBJ1-5|TRBV6-6|few
CASSTTGGWQPQHF
>TRBJ1-2|TRBV14|.
CASSATRSGGYTF
>TRBJ2-3|TRBV24-1|.
CATSDFRGSGTDTQYF
>TRBJ2-3|TRBV14|.
CASSQDLFADTQYF
>TRBJ1-2|TRBV28|.
CASRLTDQGYGYTF
>TRBJ2-5|TRBV3-1/TRBV3-2|.
CASSQEEGFLFLGSRTIETQYF
>TRBJ1-1|TRBV19|.
CASRGQRDLNTEAFF
>TRBJ2-3|TRBV5-5|.
CASSLRTDTQYF
>TRBJ2-1|TRBV11-2|once
CASSGLAGSYNEQFF
>TRBJ1-2|TRBV29-1|few
CSVNRDGGGYTF
>TRBJ2-3|TRBV4-3|.
CASSQDSGSGGLDTQYF
>TRBJ2-3|TRBV18|.
CASSPPLGGVGTDTQYF
>TRBJ2-7|TRBV4-3|.
CASSQDRGREQYF
>TRBJ1-2|TRBV30|.
CATQTGAGYGYTF
>TRBJ1-4|TRBV28|.
CASSLRQTGNEKLFF
>TRBJ2-3|TRBV7-8|once
CASSLGAVMSTDTQYF
>TRBJ1-5|TRBV30|.
CAWSPGTSNQPQHF
>TRBJ2-7|TRBV2|.
CASSARIRSEQYF
>TRBJ2-7|TRBV6-5|.
CASSYFGGGEYEQYF
>TRBJ2-4|TRBV28|.
CASSTQGESVQYF
>TRBJ2-5|TRBV4-1|.
CASSQAPRGYQETQYF
>TRBJ2-7|TRBV7-2|.
CASSLASGGSYEQYF
>TRBJ2-5|TRBV11-2|.
CASSRGTSGIQETQYF
>TRBJ2-7|TRBV6-2/TRBV6-3|.
CASSYATPPGDEQYF
>TRBJ2-7|TRBV6-2/TRBV6-3|few
CASSTKPMRQPSYEQYF
>TRBJ2-1|TRBV10-1|.
CASSEWSSGTSLLFF
>TRBJ2-7|TRBV6-2/TRBV6-3|.
CASSSSGQGQSSWEQYF
>TRBJ2-7|TRBV11-2|.
CASSPSSRGSSYEQYF
>TRBJ2-5|TRBV5-1|.
CASSMMHSQETQYF